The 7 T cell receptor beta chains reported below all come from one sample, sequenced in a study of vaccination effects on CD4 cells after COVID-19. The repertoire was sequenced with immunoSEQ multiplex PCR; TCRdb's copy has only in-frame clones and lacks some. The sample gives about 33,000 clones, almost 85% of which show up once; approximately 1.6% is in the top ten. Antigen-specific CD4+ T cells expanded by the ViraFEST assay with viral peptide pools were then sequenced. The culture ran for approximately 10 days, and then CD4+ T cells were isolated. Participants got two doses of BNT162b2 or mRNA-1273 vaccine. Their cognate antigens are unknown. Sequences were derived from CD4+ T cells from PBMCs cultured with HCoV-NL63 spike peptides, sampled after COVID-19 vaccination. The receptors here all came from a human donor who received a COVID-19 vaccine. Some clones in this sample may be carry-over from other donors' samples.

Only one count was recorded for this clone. The CDR3 DNA reads TGCGCCAGCAGCCAAGAAGTTCGTCACACCGGGGAGCTGTTTTTT. This translates into CASSQEVRHTGELFF. This chain links TRBV4-3 with TRBJ2-2; D call uncertain. The CDR3 spans 15 residues. With 0 bases removed from V and 3 bases from J, the gap between germline ends came to 8 bases. CDR1 is LGHNA, CDR2 YSLEER, per germline.

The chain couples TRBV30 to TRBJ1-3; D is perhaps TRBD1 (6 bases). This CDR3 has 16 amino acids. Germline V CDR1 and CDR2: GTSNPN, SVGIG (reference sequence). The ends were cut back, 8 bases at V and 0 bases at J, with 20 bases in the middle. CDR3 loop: CATSGGQLLSGNTIYF. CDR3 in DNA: TGTGCCACCTCTGGGGGGCAGTTGCTCTCTGGAAACACCATATATTTT.

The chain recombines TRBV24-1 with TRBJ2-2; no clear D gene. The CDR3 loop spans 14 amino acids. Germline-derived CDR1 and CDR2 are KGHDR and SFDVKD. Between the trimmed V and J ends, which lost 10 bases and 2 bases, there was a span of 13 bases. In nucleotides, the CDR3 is TGTGCCACTGCCCCTCCTATCAACACCGGGGAGCTGTTTTTT. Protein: CATAPPINTGELFF.

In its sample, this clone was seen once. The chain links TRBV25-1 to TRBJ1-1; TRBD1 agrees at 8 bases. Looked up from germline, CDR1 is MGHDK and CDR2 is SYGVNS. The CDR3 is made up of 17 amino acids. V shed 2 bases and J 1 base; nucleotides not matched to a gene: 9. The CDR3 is CASSERGRGQRNTEAFF. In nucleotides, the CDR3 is TGTGCCAGCAGTGAAAGGGGCAGGGGGCAACGGAACACTGAAGCTTTCTTT.

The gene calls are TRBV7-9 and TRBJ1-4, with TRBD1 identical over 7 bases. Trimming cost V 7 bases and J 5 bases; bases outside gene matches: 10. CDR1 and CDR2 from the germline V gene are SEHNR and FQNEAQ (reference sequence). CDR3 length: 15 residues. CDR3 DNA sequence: TGTGCCAGCAACCGAGGGGGACAGCGAAATGAAAAACTGTTTTTT. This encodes CASNRGGQRNEKLFF.

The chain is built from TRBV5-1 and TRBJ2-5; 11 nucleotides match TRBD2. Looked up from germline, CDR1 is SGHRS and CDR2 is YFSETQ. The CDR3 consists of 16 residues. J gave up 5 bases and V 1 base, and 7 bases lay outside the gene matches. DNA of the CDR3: TGCGCCAGCAGCTTGACTAGCGGGGGTATTGGGGAGACCCAGTACTTC. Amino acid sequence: CASSLTSGGIGETQYF.

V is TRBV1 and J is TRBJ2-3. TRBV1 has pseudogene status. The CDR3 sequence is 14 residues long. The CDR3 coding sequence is TGCACCAGCAGCCAGGCGCGTTTCACAGATACGCAGTATTTT. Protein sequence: CTSSQARFTDTQYF.